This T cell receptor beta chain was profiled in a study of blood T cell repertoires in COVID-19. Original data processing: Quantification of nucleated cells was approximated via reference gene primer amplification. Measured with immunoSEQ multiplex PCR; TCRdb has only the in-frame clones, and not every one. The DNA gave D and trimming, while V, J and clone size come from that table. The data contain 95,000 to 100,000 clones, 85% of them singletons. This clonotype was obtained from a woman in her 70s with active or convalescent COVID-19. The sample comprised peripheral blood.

The CDR3 DNA is TGTGCCAGCTCACCCGTCCCGGGACAGGGGGCCGGCTACACCTTC. Translated, it gives CASSPVPGQGAGYTF. The chain joins TRBV18 to TRBJ1-2; the match to TRBD1 covers 12 bases. Germline loops: CDR1 KGHSH, CDR2 LQKENI. This CDR3 spans 15 amino acids. Trimming removed 3 bases from V and 8 bases from J; junction bases left unmatched: 7.